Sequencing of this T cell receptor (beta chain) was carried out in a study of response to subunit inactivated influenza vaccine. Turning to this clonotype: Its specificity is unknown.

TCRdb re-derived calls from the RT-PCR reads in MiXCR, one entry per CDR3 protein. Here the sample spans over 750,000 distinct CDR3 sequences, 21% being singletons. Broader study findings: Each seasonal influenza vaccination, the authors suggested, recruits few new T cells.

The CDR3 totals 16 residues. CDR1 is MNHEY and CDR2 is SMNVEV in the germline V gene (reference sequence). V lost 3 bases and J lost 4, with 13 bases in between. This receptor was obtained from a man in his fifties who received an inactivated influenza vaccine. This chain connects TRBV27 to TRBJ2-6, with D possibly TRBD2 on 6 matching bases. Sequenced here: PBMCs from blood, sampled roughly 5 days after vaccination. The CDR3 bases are TGTGCCAGCAGTTTGTATGGGGGGTCCGGGGCCAACGTCCTGACTTTC. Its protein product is CASSLYGGSGANVLTF.